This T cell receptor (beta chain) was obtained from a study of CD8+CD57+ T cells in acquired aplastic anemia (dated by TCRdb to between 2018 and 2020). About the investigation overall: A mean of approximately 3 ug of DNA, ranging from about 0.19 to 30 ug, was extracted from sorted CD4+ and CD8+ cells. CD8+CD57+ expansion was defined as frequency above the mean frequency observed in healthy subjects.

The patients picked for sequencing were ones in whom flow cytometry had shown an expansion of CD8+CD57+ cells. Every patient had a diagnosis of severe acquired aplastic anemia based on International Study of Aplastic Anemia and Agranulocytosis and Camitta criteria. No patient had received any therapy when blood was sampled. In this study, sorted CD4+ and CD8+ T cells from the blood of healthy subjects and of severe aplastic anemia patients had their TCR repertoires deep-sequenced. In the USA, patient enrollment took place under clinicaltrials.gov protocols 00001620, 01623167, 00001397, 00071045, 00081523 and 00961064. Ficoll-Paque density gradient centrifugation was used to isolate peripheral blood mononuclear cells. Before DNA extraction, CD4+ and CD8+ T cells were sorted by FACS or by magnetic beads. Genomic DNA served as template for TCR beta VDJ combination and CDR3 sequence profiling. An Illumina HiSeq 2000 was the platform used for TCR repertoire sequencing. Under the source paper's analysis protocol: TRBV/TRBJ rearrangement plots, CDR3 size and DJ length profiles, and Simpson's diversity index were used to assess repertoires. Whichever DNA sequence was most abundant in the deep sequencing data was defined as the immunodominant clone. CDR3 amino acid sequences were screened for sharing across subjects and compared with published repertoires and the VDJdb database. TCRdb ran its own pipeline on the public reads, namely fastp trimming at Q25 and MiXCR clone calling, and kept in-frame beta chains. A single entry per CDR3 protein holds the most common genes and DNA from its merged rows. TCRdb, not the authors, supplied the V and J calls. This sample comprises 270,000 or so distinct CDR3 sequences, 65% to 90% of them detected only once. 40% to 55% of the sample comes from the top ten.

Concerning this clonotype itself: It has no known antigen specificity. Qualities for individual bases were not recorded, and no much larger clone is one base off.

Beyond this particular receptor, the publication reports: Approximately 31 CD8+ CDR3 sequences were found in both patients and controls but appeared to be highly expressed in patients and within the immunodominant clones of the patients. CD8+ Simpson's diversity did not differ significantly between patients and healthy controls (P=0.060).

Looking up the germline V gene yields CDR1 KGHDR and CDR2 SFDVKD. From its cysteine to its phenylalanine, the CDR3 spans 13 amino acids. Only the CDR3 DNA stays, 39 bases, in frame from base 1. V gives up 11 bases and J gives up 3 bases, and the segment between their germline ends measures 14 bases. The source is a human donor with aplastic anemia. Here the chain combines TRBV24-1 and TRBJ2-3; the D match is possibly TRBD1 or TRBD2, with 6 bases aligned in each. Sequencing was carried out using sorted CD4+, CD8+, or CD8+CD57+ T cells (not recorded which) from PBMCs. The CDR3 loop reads CASGDKKTDTQYF. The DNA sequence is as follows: TGTGCCAGCGGGGACAAGAAAACAGATACGCAGTATTTT.